The next 27 T cell receptor beta chains were all read from a single sample in a study of cytomegalovirus exposure and HLA in healthy donors. Method: immunoSEQ multiplex PCR; TCRdb's copy keeps in-frame clones and lacks some. Of approximately 300,000 clones listed, roughly 88% are singletons. Sequenced material: PBMCs. The receptors derive from a woman between 18 and 29 years old in good health and CMV-seronegative.

This sequence joins TRBV5-4 and TRBJ1-1, with 10 bases fitting TRBD1. Germline loops: CDR1 SGHNT, CDR2 YYREEE (reference sequence). This CDR3 is built from 14 residues. The V gene end was trimmed by 10 bases and the J gene end by 1 base; junction bases not matched to a gene: 7. DNA for the CDR3: TGTGCCGGCCGGGACAGGGGCTCGAACACTGAAGCTTTCTTT. Its protein product is CAGRDRGSNTEAFF. Together with reference TRBV5-4 and TRBJ1-1, the CDR3 gives the full variable domain: ETGVTQSPTHLIKTRGQQVTLRCSSQSGHNTVSWYQQALGQGPQFIFQYYREEENGRGNFPPRFSGLQFPNYSSELNVNALELDDSALYLCAGRDRGSNTEAFFGQGTRLTVV.

The chain has TRBV5-1 and TRBJ2-2, with a tentative D call TRBD2 (6 bases). V lost 4 bases, J lost 4 bases, and 14 bases lay in between. CDR3 length: 15 residues. CDR1 and CDR2 (germline): SGHRS, YFSETQ. CDR3 coding DNA: TGCGCCAGCAGCGCCGGGACTTCGATCACCGGGGAGCTGTTTTTT. Translated: CASSAGTSITGELFF.

The rearrangement joins TRBV29-1 to TRBJ2-5; 8 positions match TRBD1. V shed 6 bases and J 1 base; nucleotides not matched to a gene: 13. Germline values: CDR1 SQVTM, CDR2 ANQGSEA. The CDR3 spans 16 residues. CDR3 amino acids: CSVSGGPSGPQETQYF. The CDR3 bases are TGCAGCGTCTCAGGGGGCCCATCAGGGCCCCAAGAGACCCAGTACTTC.

The chain employs TRBV6-6 and TRBJ2-3; the D gene is possibly TRBD1 (6 bases). V lost 4 bases to trimming and J lost 2 bases, with 16 bases between them. Germline V gene data show CDR1 as MNHNY and CDR2 as SVGAGI (reference sequence). This CDR3 has 16 amino acids. CDR3 bases: TGTGCCAGCAGTTCTCCAGGACAGATATACACAGATACGCAGTATTTT. Amino acids: CASSSPGQIYTDTQYF.

CDR3 protein: CATRTSTGIPNQPQHF. Here the CDR3 DNA reads TGTGCCACCAGGACGTCGACAGGAATCCCCAATCAGCCCCAGCATTTT. V usage is TRBV15 and J usage is TRBJ1-5; weak D call: TRBD1 (6 bases). Per the germline V gene, CDR1 is LNHNV and CDR2 is YYDKDF (reference sequence). CDR3 length: 16 residues. V was pared by 6 bases and J by 3 bases, with 18 bases between.

The V gene is TRBV6-5, the J gene TRBJ2-2, with 10 bases lining up with TRBD2. Germline CDR1 MNHEY, CDR2 SVGAGI. The CDR3 is 15 residues long. The ends lost 1 base at V and 5 bases at J; junction bases unmatched: 1. The DNA of the CDR3 is TGTGCCAGCAGTTACTTGACTAGCGGGACCGGGGAGCTGTTTTTT. It codes for CASSYLTSGTGELFF.

V is TRBV5-6 and J is TRBJ1-2; D ambiguous. CDR1 SGHDT and CDR2 YYEEEE come from the germline V gene. The CDR3 contains 15 residues. The ends were cut back, 4 bases at V and 2 bases at J, with 15 bases in the middle. The CDR3 here is CASSPPGGLNYGYTF. The CDR3 DNA sequence: TGTGCCAGCAGCCCCCCGGGAGGGCTAAACTATGGCTACACCTTC.

This chain uses TRBV29-1 with TRBJ2-5; 10 nucleotides agree with TRBD1. The CDR3 is 16 residues long. Germline loops: CDR1 SQVTM, CDR2 ANQGSEA. The J segment lost 5 bases and the V segment lost 4 bases, leaving 13 bases of the junction unmatched. CDR3 loop: CSVGSLGTGVMETQYF. Written as DNA, the CDR3 is TGCAGCGTTGGATCTCTTGGGACAGGGGTGATGGAGACCCAGTACTTC.

This sequence joins TRBV7-2 and TRBJ1-2, with D possibly being TRBD1 (5 bases). CDR1 is SGHTA and CDR2 is FQGNSA in the germline V gene. The CDR3 spans 16 residues. The V and J ends lost 3 bases and 2 bases respectively, with 16 bases between them. CDR3 amino acids: CASSFNLRARNYGYTF. Written as DNA, the CDR3 is TGTGCCAGCAGCTTCAATCTCAGGGCTCGAAACTATGGCTACACCTTC.

The chain couples TRBV5-5 to TRBJ1-5; weak D call: TRBD1 (5 bases). Germline CDR1 and CDR2: SGHKS and YYEKEE (reference sequence). This CDR3 is 14 amino acids long. Trimming pared 7 bases from V and 2 bases from J, leaving 13 bases between. This CDR3 reads CASGRGDGNQPQHF. As DNA, the CDR3 is TGTGCCAGCGGGCGGGGCGATGGCAATCAGCCCCAGCATTTT.

V and J are TRBV6-5 and TRBJ1-5; D remains unclear. Trimming left V 5 bases short and J 11 bases short, with 10 bases between. Germline CDR1 reads MNHEY; CDR2 reads SVGAGI. The CDR3 totals 11 residues. This chain's CDR3 is CASSPQTTQHF. In DNA form, the CDR3 reads TGTGCCAGCAGTCCACAGACGACCCAGCATTTT.

This clone was observed a few times. The chain employs TRBV2 and TRBJ1-1; TRBD1 matches 9 bases. Trimming at V came to 5 bases and at J to 11 bases, leaving 3 bases not matched to a gene. The CDR3 covers 11 residues. Germline V gene data show CDR1 as SNHLY and CDR2 as FYNNEI. The CDR3 spells CASSLDRGAFF. For the CDR3, the DNA is TGTGCCAGCAGTCTTGACAGGGGGGCTTTCTTT.

A remark on this clone: Other DNA sequences from this sample encode an identical CDR3 as well. J is TRBJ2-3 and V is TRBV2; weak D call: TRBD1 (5 bases). V dropped 4 bases and J dropped 5 bases, with 13 bases sitting between them. The germline V gene has CDR1 SNHLY and CDR2 FYNNEI. This CDR3 is built from 14 residues. Here the CDR3 DNA reads TGTGCCAGCAGTGTTCAGGGTGCTGGAGATACGCAGTATTTT. It encodes CASSVQGAGDTQYF.

This chain uses TRBV6-6 with TRBJ1-1, with 10 bases identical to TRBD1. V was clipped by 5 bases and J by 11 bases; unmatched bases: 8. Per the germline V gene, CDR1 is MNHNY and CDR2 is SVGAGI (reference sequence). This CDR3 spans 13 amino acids. CDR3 in DNA: TGTGCCAGCAGTCGAGGGACAGGGGCTAGCGCTTTCTTT. Translation gives CASSRGTGASAFF.

The chain links TRBV7-2 to TRBJ1-1; 9 bases are shared with TRBD1. Per the germline V gene, CDR1 is SGHTA and CDR2 is FQGNSA. J was trimmed by 4 bases and V by 1 base; bases with no gene match: 13. The CDR3 contains 18 residues. CDR3 protein: CASSLVRTGVFVGTEAFF. The CDR3 bases are TGTGCCAGCAGCTTAGTTCGGACAGGGGTCTTCGTGGGCACTGAAGCTTTCTTT.

V is TRBV5-6 and J is TRBJ2-2; perhaps TRBD2 as D (5 bases). The CDR3 length is 15 residues. The V gene lost 0 bases and the J gene lost 5 bases, with 11 bases spanning the gap. CDR1 is SGHDT and CDR2 is YYEEEE in the germline V gene. This CDR3 is CASSLGGRGTGELFF. The DNA of the CDR3 is TGTGCCAGCAGCTTGGGTGGGAGAGGGACCGGGGAGCTGTTTTTT.

This chain links TRBV6-1 with TRBJ2-7, with 11 nucleotides matching TRBD2. Germline CDR1 and CDR2: MNHNS and SASEGT. The junction had 6 bases not matched to a gene; V was cut back by 4 bases and J by 4 bases. This CDR3 has 15 amino acids. The CDR3 nucleotides read TGTGCCAGCAGTGTAGAGGGACTAGCGGCATACGAGCAGTACTTC. Translation: CASSVEGLAAYEQYF.

V and J are TRBV6-1 and TRBJ1-5; the match to TRBD1 covers 7 bases. Germline V gene lookup returns CDR1 MNHNS and CDR2 SASEGT. The CDR3 runs 15 residues. Losses at the gene ends were 1 base for V and 4 bases for J; bases not matched to a gene: 4. The CDR3 sequence is CASSEEPGGNQPQHF. The CDR3 bases are TGTGCCAGCAGTGAAGAGCCAGGGGGAAATCAGCCCCAGCATTTT.

The chain uses TRBV9 and TRBJ2-1, with 9 bases lining up with TRBD2. Trimming removed 4 bases from V and 3 bases from J; junction bases left unmatched: 8. The CDR3 has 16 residues. The germline gives CDR1 SGDLS, CDR2 YYNGEE. CDR3 bases: TGTGCCAGCAGCTACTTAGCGGGAGCCAGCTACAATGAGCAGTTCTTC. It specifies CASSYLAGASYNEQFF.

This clone was recorded only once. The genes are TRBV2 and TRBJ1-2; 9 bases map to TRBD1. The CDR3 length is 16 residues. J gave up 9 bases and V 6 bases, and 17 bases lay outside the gene matches. Germline lookup yields CDR1 SNHLY and CDR2 FYNNEI. CDR3 DNA sequence: TGTGCCAGCAGAGCCAATTCGGGACAGGGTGGTGTTAGCTACACCTTC. Protein sequence: CASRANSGQGGVSYTF.

The chain uses TRBV19 and TRBJ2-3; 7 bases line up with TRBD2. Trimming at V came to 10 bases and at J to 2 bases, leaving 6 bases not matched to a gene. Germline V CDR1 and CDR2: LNHDA, SQIVND (reference sequence). The CDR3 is made up of 13 amino acids. CDR3 in DNA: TGTGCCATCAGAAGCGGGGTCACAGATACGCAGTATTTT. Translating it yields CAIRSGVTDTQYF.

The genes are TRBV9 and TRBJ2-7, with D maybe TRBD2 (6 bases). V was cut by 0 bases and J by 0 bases, with 7 bases left in between. Germline V gene lookup returns CDR1 SGDLS and CDR2 YYNGEE. The CDR3 has 14 amino acids. In DNA form, the CDR3 reads TGTGCCAGCAGCGTAGGACTAGTCTCCTACGAGCAGTACTTC. This sequence encodes CASSVGLVSYEQYF.

V gene TRBV25-1 combines with J gene TRBJ2-7, with D possibly matching TRBD2 (5 bases). CDR1 MGHDK and CDR2 SYGVNS come from the germline V gene. V was clipped by 6 bases and J by 1 base, with 10 bases between them. CDR3 length: 13 amino acids. The CDR3 sequence: CASRAESSYEQYF. The CDR3 region has the DNA TGTGCCAGCAGAGCGGAGAGTTCCTACGAGCAGTACTTC.

This rearrangement joins TRBV5-6 to TRBJ1-4; no firm D call. Looked up from germline, CDR1 is SGHDT and CDR2 is YYEEEE. CDR3 length: 14 amino acids. Trimming left V 0 bases short and J 5 bases short, with 8 bases between. The CDR3 protein is CASSLDSLNEKLFF. The CDR3 nucleotides are TGTGCCAGCAGCTTGGACAGCCTAAATGAAAAACTGTTTTTT.

The chain has TRBV5-3 and TRBJ2-7, with 11 nucleotides matching TRBD2. TRBV5-3 is an ORF for which the function is uncertain. This CDR3 has 18 residues. V shed 0 bases, J shed 3 bases, and the junction held 11 bases outside the gene matches. The CDR3 bases are TGTGCCAGAAGCTTGGGGGGTCGCGGGACTAGCGGTAACTACGAGCAGTACTTC. Protein: CARSLGGRGTSGNYEQYF.

This chain connects TRBV5-6 to TRBJ2-7, with 11 bases aligning to TRBD2. From germline, CDR1 is SGHDT and CDR2 YYEEEE. The CDR3 is 14 amino acids. With 4 bases clipped from V and 6 bases from J, the junction kept 6 bases outside the gene matches. As DNA, the CDR3 is TGTGCCAGCAGCCCTAGGCTAGCGGGAGGCGAGCAGTACTTC. Translation gives CASSPRLAGGEQYF. Drawing the rest from reference TRBV5-6 and TRBJ2-7, the complete variable domain is DAGVTQSPTHLIKTRGQQVTLRCSPKSGHDTVSWYQQALGQGPQFIFQYYEEEERQRGNFPDRFSGHQFPNYSSELNVNALLLGDSALYLCASSPRLAGGEQYFGPGTRLTVT.

V usage is TRBV29-1 and J usage is TRBJ2-2, with 7 bases matching TRBD1. Germline values: CDR1 SQVTM, CDR2 ANQGSEA. V lost 4 bases and J lost 5; bases outside the gene matches: 7. This CDR3 is built from 14 residues. CDR3 nucleotide sequence: TGCAGCGTTGTGTTCGGCAGGGGGACCGGGGAGCTGTTTTTT. It specifies CSVVFGRGTGELFF.